These T cell receptor beta chains were read from a single sample in a study of cytomegalovirus exposure and HLA in healthy donors. Some clones are missing from TCRdb's copy, which holds only in-frame ones; the method was immunoSEQ multiplex PCR. Of some 130,000 clones listed, about 86% are singletons. The specimen sequenced was PBMCs. Source of these receptors: a woman in her twenties or thirties in good health and CMV-seronegative. Each CDR3 is given with its conserved first and last residue. D genes are given only for firm matches. Clone sizes are given selectively: once, few, many, or a class where the clone is expanded.

v_call	j_call	cdr3_length	d_call	clone_size	cdr3_nt	cdr3_aa
TRBV5-1	TRBJ2-3	12	TRBD1	-	TGCGCCAGCAGCTTGACAGGGGGGACGCAGTATTTT	CASSLTGGTQYF
TRBV7-9	TRBJ2-3	15	TRBD2	-	TGTGCCAGCAGCTTATACGGGAGGCACACAGATACGCAGTATTTT	CASSLYGRHTDTQYF
TRBV28	TRBJ2-5	15	-	-	-	CASSFGPGGQETQYF
TRBV9	TRBJ2-5	15	TRBD2	-	TGTGCCAGCAGCGCAGGGACTAGCGAGGCAGAGACCCAGTACTTC	CASSAGTSEAETQYF
TRBV7-8	TRBJ2-7	21	-	-	TGTGCCAGCAGCTTAGGGCAGGCCTACTCCCACCCCCCCACCTATATCTGGGAGCAGTACTTC	CASSLGQAYSHPPTYIWEQYF
TRBV7-9	TRBJ2-1	15	TRBD1	-	TGTGCCAGCAGCTCCACAGGGGTCCGGTACAATGAGCAGTTCTTC	CASSSTGVRYNEQFF
TRBV28	TRBJ1-1	14	-	-	TGTGCCAGCAGTTTAATCGGGAGGAACACTGAAGCTTTCTTT	CASSLIGRNTEAFF
TRBV28	TRBJ1-5	15	-	-	TGTGCCAGCACCCCTAGCACAGGGCCAAATCAGCCCCAGCATTTT	CASTPSTGPNQPQHF
TRBV5-1	TRBJ2-1	18	TRBD2	-	TGCGCCAGCCAACGCGGACTAGCGGGAGGTCCCCCCTACAATGAGCAGTTCTTC	CASQRGLAGGPPYNEQFF
TRBV4-3	TRBJ1-1	16	TRBD1	few	TGCGCCAGCAGCCAAGACTTGACAGGGGTGAACACTGAAGCTTTCTTT	CASSQDLTGVNTEAFF
TRBV7-9	TRBJ1-1	14	TRBD1	-	TGTGCCAGCAGCATCGGACAGGGGGACACTGAAGCTTTCTTT	CASSIGQGDTEAFF
TRBV7-9	TRBJ1-1	14	-	-	TGTGCCAGCAACCCAGGGGCAGTGAACACTGAAGCTTTCTTT	CASNPGAVNTEAFF
TRBV7-2	TRBJ2-1	12	TRBD2	few	TGTAGCTGCCGGGAGGTCTCGAATGAGCAGTTCTTC	CSCREVSNEQFF
TRBV9	TRBJ2-5	16	TRBD2	once	TGTGCCAGCAGCGTAGGTGGTAGCGGGGGGGTGGAGACCCAGTACTTC	CASSVGGSGGVETQYF
TRBV5-1	TRBJ2-3	14	-	-	TGCGCCAGCAGCTTGGGGCAGAACACAGATACGCAGTATTTT	CASSLGQNTDTQYF
TRBV19	TRBJ1-2	10	-	-	TGTGCCAGCAAGGGGTATGGCTACACCTTC	CASKGYGYTF
TRBV7-3	TRBJ2-5	17	TRBD2	-	TGTGCCAGCAGCTTATACCCCCCGGGCGGGAGCGGAGAGACCCAGTACTTC	CASSLYPPGGSGETQYF
TRBV7-9	TRBJ2-5	15	TRBD2	-	TGTGCCAGCACCTACTCCGAACTAGCGGGAGAGACCCAGTACTTC	CASTYSELAGETQYF
TRBV15	TRBJ2-1	17	TRBD2	once	TGTGCCACCAGCAGTTGGGGGACTAGATGGGGCGGCAATGAGCAGTTCTTC	CATSSWGTRWGGNEQFF
TRBV11-2	TRBJ1-1	14	-	-	TGTGCCAGCAGCTTAGGAGAGGTATGGACTGAAGCTTTCTTT	CASSLGEVWTEAFF
TRBV15	TRBJ2-2	16	TRBD2	-	TGTGCCACCAGCTTACCGGGACTAGCGGGAGCCGGGGAGCTGTTTTTT	CATSLPGLAGAGELFF
TRBV6-5	TRBJ2-7	15	TRBD2	-	TGTGCCAGCAGTTACTCTGGCGGGAGCTGGTACGAGCAGTACTTC	CASSYSGGSWYEQYF
TRBV30	TRBJ2-1	11	-	-	TGTGCCTGGAACTGGGGGGATGAGCAGTTCTTC	CAWNWGDEQFF
TRBV7-9	TRBJ2-7	19	-	-	TGTGCCAGCAGCTCAAAGACAGGAGCCATTCCTTCGAGCTCCTACGAGCAGTACTTC	CASSSKTGAIPSSSYEQYF
TRBV5-1	TRBJ1-2	18	-	-	TGCGCCAGCAGCTTGGGCAGGGCCACAGAAATCAATAACTATGGCTACACCTTC	CASSLGRATEINNYGYTF
TRBV7-9	TRBJ2-5	19	TRBD2	-	TGTGCCAGCAGCTTTGGCTCGCTCATCCGGGGGGGTAACCAAGAGACCCAGTACTTC	CASSFGSLIRGGNQETQYF
TRBV7-8	TRBJ1-2	18	-	-	TGTGCCAGCAGCCCTCTCGCCTTCACAGGGTTACGTAACTATGGCTACACCTTC	CASSPLAFTGLRNYGYTF
TRBV7-2	TRBJ2-7	15	-	-	TGTGCCAGCAGCCGATTCGGGGGGCTTGTGCGCGAGCAGTACTTC	CASSRFGGLVREQYF
TRBV27	TRBJ2-1	14	-	-	TGTGCCAGCAGTTTGACATCCATATACAATGAGCAGTTCTTC	CASSLTSIYNEQFF
TRBV7-7	TRBJ2-1	16	-	-	TGTGCCAGCAGCCCCCACCCAAGGAGCTCCTACAATGAGCAGTTCTTC	CASSPHPRSSYNEQFF
TRBV6-4	TRBJ2-3	15	-	-	TGTGCCAGCAGTGAAGGACACGGGTCGCCAGATACGCAGTATTTT	CASSEGHGSPDTQYF
TRBV7-3	TRBJ2-2	17	TRBD1	-	TGTGCCAGCAGCCCAGTGGGCCAGGGACAGGTGGTCGGGGAGCTGTTTTTT	CASSPVGQGQVVGELFF
TRBV2	TRBJ2-2	15	TRBD2	once	TGTGCCAGCAGTTGGGGGGGGGCGAACACCGGGGAGCTGTTTTTT	CASSWGGANTGELFF
TRBV6-1	TRBJ2-3	14	TRBD2	-	TGTGCCAGCACTAGCGGCCTAAGCACAGATACGCAGTATTTT	CASTSGLSTDTQYF
TRBV28	TRBJ2-2	15	-	-	TGTGCCAGCAGTCCCGCGGGGGCTAACACCGGGGAGCTGTTTTTT	CASSPAGANTGELFF
TRBV30	TRBJ2-1	17	TRBD2	-	TGTGCCTGGAGGGGGGGGAGCGGGAGTCAATCCTACAATGAGCAGTTCTTC	CAWRGGSGSQSYNEQFF
TRBV29-1	TRBJ2-1	14	-	-	TGCAGCTTGTGGTACGGGGGACGTAGGAATGAGCAGTTCTTC	CSLWYGGRRNEQFF
TRBV2	TRBJ2-3	16	TRBD2	-	TGTGCCAGCAGGGCCGGACTAGCGGGGGGCACAGATACGCAGTATTTT	CASRAGLAGGTDTQYF
TRBV19	TRBJ2-5	15	-	once	TGTGCCAGTAGTCCCGGAAGGACAGTCCAAGAGACCCAGTACTTC	CASSPGRTVQETQYF
TRBV6-5	TRBJ1-1	15	-	few	TGTGCCAGCAGCTACTCTACAGGGCCGGGGACTGAAGCTTTCTTT	CASSYSTGPGTEAFF